The 20 T cell receptor beta chains in this list originate from one sample, sequenced in a study of T cell responses to AZD1222 COVID-19 vaccine. Libraries were prepared by immunoSEQ multiplex PCR; TCRdb keeps only in-frame clonotypes and omits some of them. This table has approximately 100,000 clones, around nine tenths appearing once. The sequences come from peripheral blood, collected on day 0 of AZD1222 vaccination. These receptors were taken from an adult in good health.

The CDR3 sequence: CASSFKEQYF. CDR3 nucleotide sequence: TGTGCCAGCAGCTTTAAGGAGCAGTACTTC. The V call is TRBV7-2, the J call TRBJ2-7; D gene unclear. CDR1 SGHTA and CDR2 FQGNSA come from the germline V gene. V lost 3 bases, J lost 7 bases, and 4 bases lay in between. This CDR3 has 10 residues.

This clone was observed a few times. The chain employs TRBV27 and TRBJ2-7, with TRBD2 matching over 9 bases. The CDR3 covers 16 residues. The V segment lost 3 bases and the J segment 2 bases; nucleotides outside the gene matches: 8. Germline-derived CDR1 and CDR2 are MNHEY and SMNVEV (reference sequence). CDR3 sequence reads: CASSFSGGRVAYEQYF. CDR3 sequence (DNA): TGTGCCAGCAGTTTTAGCGGCGGGAGGGTGGCCTACGAGCAGTACTTC.

The V gene is TRBV2, the J gene TRBJ1-3; weak D call: TRBD1 (6 bases). CDR1 and CDR2 from the germline V gene are SNHLY and FYNNEI. This CDR3 comprises 14 residues. V was cut by 5 bases and J by 2 bases, with 10 bases left in between. CDR3 bases: TGTGCCAGCAGTTCACAGGGACCTGGAAACACCATATATTTT. This codes for CASSSQGPGNTIYF.

The chain combines TRBV12-3 or TRBV12-4 with TRBJ2-1; D is possibly TRBD1 (5 bases). This CDR3 comprises 13 residues. V dropped 2 bases and J dropped 9 bases, with 11 bases sitting between them. CDR3 nucleotides: TGTGCCAGCAGTTTATTAGGGGATATTGAGCAGTTCTTC. This encodes CASSLLGDIEQFF.

V usage is TRBV7-9 and J usage is TRBJ2-1, with 11 bases aligning to TRBD2. The CDR3 is 14 amino acids. Germline trimming cut 3 bases from V and 7 bases from J; bases unmatched to any gene: 2. Germline CDR1 SEHNR, CDR2 FQNEAQ (reference sequence). CDR3 coding DNA: TGTGCCAGCAGCTTTAGCGGGAGGGTAAATGAGCAGTTCTTC. As protein: CASSFSGRVNEQFF.

Remarks on this clone: Other nucleotide sequences from this sample produce the same CDR3. This chain connects TRBV29-1 to TRBJ1-1, with D possibly TRBD1 on 6 matching bases. This CDR3 region has 13 residues. V lost 7 bases, J lost 0 bases, and 12 bases lay in between. From germline, CDR1 is SQVTM and CDR2 ANQGSEA. For the CDR3, the DNA is TGCAGCGCCGAGACAGGAATGAACACTGAAGCTTTCTTT. Protein: CSAETGMNTEAFF.

The chain links TRBV5-4 to TRBJ2-2, with 9 bases that match TRBD2. The V segment lost 4 bases and the J segment 4 bases; nucleotides outside the gene matches: 5. The CDR3 is made up of 15 amino acids. Germline V gene data show CDR1 as SGHNT and CDR2 as YYREEE (reference sequence). CDR3 amino acids: CASSISGRATGELFF. The CDR3 DNA follows: TGTGCCAGCAGCATTAGCGGGAGAGCCACCGGGGAGCTGTTTTTT.

This sequence joins TRBV20-1 and TRBJ2-5; D perhaps matches TRBD1 (6 bases). From germline, CDR1 is DFQATT and CDR2 SNEGSKA (reference sequence). The CDR3 spans 11 residues. Trimming stripped 1 base from V and 9 bases from J, with 9 bases between. CDR3 region: CSARGEGAQYF. For the CDR3, the DNA is TGCAGTGCTAGAGGAGAGGGGGCCCAGTACTTC.

This CDR3 reads CASSVNFRDAFF. The CDR3, as DNA: TGTGCCAGCAGTGTTAACTTCCGGGACGCTTTCTTT. The genes are TRBV25-1 and TRBJ1-1; perhaps TRBD1 as D (5 bases). The CDR3 contains 12 residues. Germline V CDR1 and CDR2: MGHDK, SYGVNS. V was shortened by 4 bases and J by 11 bases, with 14 bases between the two germline ends. The full variable domain, in which reference TRBV25-1 and TRBJ1-1 provide the parts outside the CDR3, is EADIYQTPRYLVIGTGKKITLECSQTMGHDKMYWYQQDPGMELHLIHYSYGVNSTEKGDLSSESTVSRIRTEHFPLTLESARPSHTSQYLCASSVNFRDAFFGQGTRLTVV.

J is TRBJ2-1 and V is TRBV2, with D perhaps TRBD2 (5 bases). Germline CDR1 reads SNHLY; CDR2 reads FYNNEI. CDR3 length equals 14 residues. Trimming left V 8 bases short and J 4 bases short, with 15 bases between. The CDR3, as DNA: TGTGCCAGCGGCCGGGGAAGGGTATACAATGAGCAGTTCTTC. This translates into CASGRGRVYNEQFF.

The rearrangement uses TRBV7-8 and TRBJ2-7; perhaps TRBD2 as D (6 bases). Trimming cost V 2 bases and J 5 bases, with 22 bases left between them. Germline lookup yields CDR1 SGHVS and CDR2 FQNEAQ. The length of the CDR3 is 17 residues. In DNA, the CDR3 is TGTGCCAGCAGCTTACAATCCCTGCCGGGAGTGCACCACGAGCAGTACTTC. As protein: CASSLQSLPGVHHEQYF. The full variable domain, completed using reference TRBV7-8 and TRBJ2-7, is GAGVSQSPRYKVAKRGQDVALRCDPISGHVSLFWYQQALGQGPEFLTYFQNEAQLDKSGLPSDRFFAERPEGSVSTLKIQRTQQEDSAVYLCASSLQSLPGVHHEQYFGPGTRLTVT.

In DNA, the CDR3 is TGTGCCAGCAGTTTACCCCCCCGAAGGAACACTGAAGCTTTCTTT. Translating gives CASSLPPRRNTEAFF. The chain joins TRBV28 to TRBJ1-1; D is unclear. Germline values: CDR1 MDHEN, CDR2 SYDVKM. The CDR3 is made up of 15 amino acids. Deletions cut 2 bases from V and 1 base from J, with 11 bases between.

The J gene is TRBJ2-5, the V gene TRBV25-1; 11 bases map to TRBD2. Germline values: CDR1 MGHDK, CDR2 SYGVNS. With V trimmed by 4 bases and J by 5 bases, 9 bases remained unmatched. The CDR3 spans 16 residues. CDR3 in amino acids: CASSGTSGRRMETQYF. CDR3 nucleotides: TGTGCCAGCAGTGGAACTAGCGGGAGAAGGATGGAGACCCAGTACTTC.

V and J are TRBV18 and TRBJ1-3; 7 positions agree with TRBD1. CDR3 length: 15 amino acids. V lost 4 bases and J lost 0; bases outside the gene matches: 3. Germline V gene sequence: CDR1 KGHSH, CDR2 LQKENI. The CDR3 region has the DNA TGTGCCAGCTCACTACAGGGGACCTCTGGAAACACCATATATTTT. Translation: CASSLQGTSGNTIYF.

The V and J genes are TRBV15 and TRBJ1-1; 8 bases are shared with TRBD1. CDR1 LNHNV and CDR2 YYDKDF come from the germline V gene (reference sequence). The trim removed 0 bases at V and 6 bases at J, leaving 3 bases unmatched. The CDR3 extends over 14 amino acids. The CDR3 protein is CATSRDSQGAEAFF. For the CDR3, the DNA is TGTGCCACCAGCAGAGACTCACAGGGGGCTGAAGCTTTCTTT. The full variable domain, in which reference TRBV15 and TRBJ1-1 provide the parts outside the CDR3, is DAMVIQNPRYQVTQFGKPVTLSCSQTLNHNVMYWYQQKSSQAPKLLFHYYDKDFNNEADTPDNFQSRRPNTSFCFLDIRSPGLGDTAMYLCATSRDSQGAEAFFGQGTRLTVV.

The J gene is TRBJ2-7, the V gene TRBV30; 10 bases line up with TRBD1. Unmatched junction bases numbered 4, after V lost 2 bases and J lost 0 bases. Per germline, CDR1 GTSNPN and CDR2 SVGIG (reference sequence). This CDR3 is built from 15 residues. CDR3 nucleotide sequence: TGTGCCTGGAGTATGGGACAGGGGAGCTCCTACGAGCAGTACTTC. It encodes CAWSMGQGSSYEQYF.

The chain joins TRBV19 to TRBJ2-5; D remains unclear. This CDR3 spans 13 amino acids. V was shortened by 3 bases and J by 3 bases, with 8 bases between the two germline ends. Germline CDR1 is LNHDA and CDR2 is SQIVND (reference sequence). The CDR3 DNA reads TGTGCCAGTAGTATTTTTAACAAAGAGACCCAGTACTTC. Its translation is CASSIFNKETQYF.

This chain links TRBV28 with TRBJ1-2; 9 nucleotides line up with TRBD1. The trim removed 8 bases at V and 7 bases at J, leaving 14 bases unmatched. This CDR3 region has 15 residues. Per the germline V gene, CDR1 is MDHEN and CDR2 is SYDVKM. CDR3 coding DNA: TGTGCCAGCTTACCCCAAGGACAGGGGCGGAGTGGCTACACCTTC. Its translation is CASLPQGQGRSGYTF.

The chain recombines TRBV28 with TRBJ2-5; 16 nucleotides match TRBD2. Germline assignment: CDR1 MDHEN and CDR2 SYDVKM. V shed 5 bases and J 5 bases; nucleotides not matched to a gene: 2. CDR3 length: 15 residues. The CDR3 sequence is CASSGTSGRVETQYF. The CDR3 nucleotides read TGTGCCAGCAGTGGGACTAGCGGGAGGGTGGAGACCCAGTACTTC.

The CDR3 is CASSAGSGSITDTQYF. In DNA, the CDR3 is TGTGCCAGCAGTGCGGGTAGCGGCTCGATCACAGATACGCAGTATTTT. The chain combines TRBV6-1 with TRBJ2-3; tentative D call: TRBD2 (6 bases). CDR1 and CDR2 (germline): MNHNS, SASEGT. V was cut by 4 bases and J by 2 bases, with 16 bases left in between. The CDR3 runs to 16 residues.